The sequence of this T cell receptor (beta chain) was determined in a study of beta chain features in type 1 diabetes. Findings and caveats of the study: The similarity of naive, central memory and Treg TCRB repertoires appeared greater among patients than among healthy donors.

Turning to this clone: What it binds is not known.

The investigators reverse transcribed all of the isolated RNA, so they sequenced expressed TCRB transcripts. Sequencing used immunoSEQ multiplex PCR; TCRdb keeps in-frame clones, though not all of them. The sample records 900,000 or so clones, roughly a sixth being singletons. V shed 5 bases and J shed 10 bases, with 15 bases lying between them. CDR1 and CDR2 (germline): LGHNA, YNFKEQ. The CDR3 sequence is 13 residues long. The V and J genes are TRBV4-2 and TRBJ2-1; D unclear. The source of this sequence is a woman younger than 35 in good health. Sample: naive CD4+ T cells from blood. The CDR3 loop reads CASSSTPAMEQFF. CDR3 DNA sequence: TGTGCCAGCAGCTCGACCCCAGCAATGGAGCAGTTCTTC.